The next 2 T cell receptor beta chains were all read from a single sample in a study of CD8 T cells in ankylosing spondylitis. TCRdb re-derived calls from the 5' RACE reads in MiXCR, one entry per CDR3 protein. Seen here are over 100,000 distinct CDR3 sequences, over 9.5% observed once, and the top ten hold about 4%. The sequencing sample was made of blood, either unsorted or a sorted T cell fraction (not recorded which). The receptors shown here come from a female donor with ankylosing spondylitis or in good health (not recorded which).

A note on this clonotype: A single base separates this from a much larger clone, so it may be a read error. The chain combines TRBV29-1 with TRBJ2-5, with D possibly being TRBD2 (6 bases). Trimming took off 4 bases at V and 8 bases at J, with 14 bases between the two ends. This CDR3 comprises 12 residues. Germline V gene sequence: CDR1 SQVTM, CDR2 ANQGSEA. The CDR3: CSVAQGGDTQYF. The CDR3, as DNA: TGCAGCGTTGCCCAGGGAGGAGATACCCAGTACTTC.

This clonotype was counted at least ten times. The chain employs TRBV5-1 and TRBJ2-1; 11 bases agree with TRBD2. V lost 0 bases to trimming and J lost 8 bases; unmatched junction nucleotides: 7. In germline, CDR1 is SGHRS, CDR2 YFSETQ. There are 16 residues in the CDR3. The DNA of the CDR3 is TGCGCCAGCAGCTTGGCCCTGACTAGCGGGATGTATGAGCAGTTCTTC. Amino acid sequence: CASSLALTSGMYEQFF.